The clone carrying this T cell receptor beta chain was seen only a few times. Antigen: not known. This specimen belongs to a study of T cells in narcolepsy. About the research overall: Enrolled donors included narcolepsy type 1 or type 2 patients and healthy controls.

Regarding the study as a whole: Autoreactive clonotypes reportedly recurred in blood of same and different patients, not controls. Autoreactive HCRT-specific and TRIB2-specific clonotypes were marked in same-patient CSF-versus-blood CD4+ comparisons. Some memory CD4+ repertoires had no autoreactive clone sequences.

Measured with immunoSEQ multiplex PCR; TCRdb has only the in-frame clones, and not every one. The sample records approximately 30,000 clones, 65% to 85% being singletons. Germline-derived CDR1 and CDR2 are WNHNN and SYGVQD (reference sequence). The CDR3 extends over 12 amino acids. This sequence originates from a human donor in good health. Sequences were obtained from memory (CD45RA-) CD4+ T cells from blood. The chain couples TRBV10-1 to TRBJ2-7; a weak D match, TRBD2 (6 bases). DNA for the CDR3: TGCGGGCTGGGGGGAAAAACCTACGAGCAGTACTTC. Protein sequence: CGLGGKTYEQYF.